The rows below give T cell receptor beta chains drawn from one sample of a study of T cell responses to AZD1222 COVID-19 vaccine. Generated by immunoSEQ multiplex PCR, the TCRdb table keeps only in-frame clones and is missing some. This sample has about 120,000 clones, with 86% found just once. Sequencing used peripheral blood, obtained 28 days after the second AZD1222 dose. The receptors come from an adult who received the AZD1222 COVID-19 vaccine. Each CDR3 is given with its conserved first and last residue. A D gene is named only where the DNA matches it firmly. Size is omitted from some rows. Given values are once, few, many or a class for expanded clones.

d_call	clone_size	v_call	j_call	cdr3_aa	cdr3_nt
-	-	TRBV28	TRBJ2-2	CASSPRARPTGELFF	TGTGCCAGCAGTCCCCGAGCGAGGCCCACCGGGGAGCTGTTTTTT
-	-	TRBV6-5	TRBJ1-2	CASTKSSGHGYTF	TGTGCCAGCACCAAGTCATCGGGTCATGGCTACACCTTC
-	-	TRBV28	TRBJ1-6	CASSQRVAVYYNSPLHF	TGTGCCAGCAGCCAAAGGGTGGCAGTTTATTATAATTCACCCCTCCACTTT
TRBD1	once	TRBV5-5	TRBJ1-1	CASIPGGAGTEAFF	TGTGCCAGCATTCCAGGGGGCGCGGGCACTGAAGCTTTCTTT
-	-	TRBV5-1	TRBJ1-4	CASSKDRATNEKLFF	TGCGCCAGCAGCAAGGACAGAGCAACTAATGAAAAACTGTTTTTT
-	-	TRBV28	TRBJ2-7	CASTGGTVAYEQYF	TGTGCCAGCACTGGCGGGACAGTTGCCTACGAGCAGTACTTC
-	-	TRBV27	TRBJ1-5	CASGSAGANQPQHF	TGTGCCAGCGGGTCAGCAGGGGCAAATCAGCCCCAGCATTTT
-	-	TRBV5-1	TRBJ2-1	CASSFAVGVEEQFF	TGCGCCAGCAGCTTCGCCGTGGGTGTGGAGGAGCAGTTCTTC
-	-	TRBV19	TRBJ1-5	CASSIDLWQPQHF	TGTGCCAGTAGTATAGATCTATGGCAGCCCCAGCATTTT
-	-	TRBV10-1	TRBJ2-7	CASSEGGAEMAQYF	TGCGCCAGCAGTGAAGGGGGGGCCGAGATGGCGCAGTACTTC
-	-	TRBV11-2	TRBJ2-7	CASSLEVAGPLGEQYF	TGTGCCAGCAGCTTAGAGGTTGCAGGGCCCCTCGGGGAGCAGTACTTC
-	-	TRBV12-3/TRBV12-4	TRBJ2-1	CASSLGGGEQFF	TGTGCCAGCAGTTTAGGTGGGGGTGAGCAGTTCTTC
TRBD1	once	TRBV5-1	TRBJ2-5	CASSRRTGGIQETQYF	TGCGCCAGCAGCAGACGGACAGGGGGAATCCAAGAGACCCAGTACTTC
TRBD1	few	TRBV6-2/TRBV6-3	TRBJ2-1	CASSRTGLGNEQFF	TGTGCCAGCAGCCGGACAGGGCTAGGCAATGAGCAGTTCTTC
-	-	TRBV3-1/TRBV3-2	TRBJ1-4	CASSLRGKKEKLFF	TGTGCCAGCAGCCTCCGGGGCAAAAAAGAAAAACTGTTTTTT
-	-	TRBV9	TRBJ2-7	CASSVDPGFNEQYF	TGTGCCAGCAGCGTAGATCCAGGGTTCAACGAGCAGTACTTC
-	few	TRBV6-4	TRBJ2-3	CASSESPGSTDTQYF	TGTGCCAGCAGTGAATCCCCGGGGTCCACAGATACGCAGTATTTT
TRBD1	-	TRBV18	TRBJ1-3	CASSPDGTGRRNTIYF	TGTGCCAGCTCACCCGACGGGACAGGGAGAAGAAACACCATATATTTT
-	-	TRBV7-2	TRBJ1-1	CASSRGAHNTEAFF	TGTGCCAGCAGTCGAGGCGCGCACAACACTGAAGCTTTCTTT
TRBD1	-	TRBV7-8	TRBJ1-6	CASSLDTGGWNSPLHF	TGTGCCAGCAGCTTAGACACAGGGGGATGGAATTCACCCCTCCACTTT
-	few	TRBV6-6	TRBJ2-6	CASMAQGTGANVLTF	TGTGCCAGCATGGCACAGGGCACTGGGGCCAACGTCCTGACTTTC
-	-	TRBV3-1/TRBV3-2	TRBJ2-7	CASSQDRSYEQYF	TGTGCCAGCAGCCAAGACAGGAGCTACGAGCAGTACTTC
-	-	TRBV7-9	TRBJ1-1	CASSLGSGATEAFF	TGTGCCAGCAGCTTAGGTTCAGGTGCCACTGAAGCTTTCTTT
-	-	TRBV5-4	TRBJ2-1	CASSLGRDRNEQFF	TGTGCCAGCAGCTTGGGTCGGGACCGAAATGAGCAGTTCTTC
TRBD1	-	TRBV28	TRBJ1-5	CASSFPGTGNQPQHF	TGTGCCAGCAGTTTTCCCGGGACAGGGAATCAGCCCCAGCATTTT
-	-	TRBV12-3/TRBV12-4	TRBJ2-1	CASSRSREQFF	TGTGCCAGCAGTCGCTCGAGGGAGCAGTTCTTC
-	-	TRBV9	TRBJ2-2	CASSSPGTTNQLTGELFF	TGTGCCAGCAGCTCACCCGGGACAACCAACCAACTAACCGGGGAGCTGTTTTTT
TRBD1	-	TRBV7-2	TRBJ2-3	CASSLARIYPGGRTDTQYF	TGTGCCAGCAGCTTAGCGAGGATTTATCCAGGGGGACGCACAGATACGCAGTATTTT
-	-	TRBV5-1	TRBJ2-7	CASSLVAGLNYEQYF	TGCGCCAGCAGCTTGGTAGCAGGGCTTAACTACGAGCAGTACTTC
TRBD1	-	TRBV29-1	TRBJ2-7	CSVPGQGALAYEQYF	TGCAGCGTGCCGGGACAGGGGGCTTTAGCCTACGAGCAGTACTTC
-	once	TRBV18	TRBJ1-2	CASSPPTAANYGYTF	TGTGCCAGCTCACCACCAACAGCAGCTAACTATGGCTACACCTTC
-	-	TRBV9	TRBJ2-5	CASSVEGGVMGTQYF	TGTGCCAGCAGCGTAGAAGGGGGGGTGATGGGGACCCAGTACTTC
-	-	TRBV2	TRBJ1-5	CASSEYGQSNQPQHF	TGTGCCAGCAGTGAATATGGGCAGTCAAATCAGCCCCAGCATTTT
-	-	TRBV5-6	TRBJ2-3	CASSLGTGRTDTQYF	TGTGCCAGCAGCTTGGGAACAGGGCGCACAGATACGCAGTATTTT
TRBD1	-	TRBV27	TRBJ1-6	CASSFFPGQGRSPLHF	TGTGCCAGCAGTTTCTTTCCGGGACAGGGGAGATCACCCCTCCACTTT
-	once	TRBV5-1	TRBJ2-6	CASKTGRGAGANVLTF	TGCGCCAGCAAGACCGGAAGGGGAGCTGGGGCCAACGTCCTGACTTTC
TRBD1	-	TRBV10-2	TRBJ1-2	CASSNKDRGDGYTF	TGCGCCAGCAGTAATAAGGACAGGGGGGATGGCTACACCTTC